This T cell receptor (beta chain) was captured in a study of cytomegalovirus exposure and HLA in healthy donors. For this clone: Its antigen is as yet unknown.

Overall study findings and caveats: Later on, an analysis showed TCR association rates differing by HLA locus, with DRB1 the most and HLA-C the fewest. In a later analysis, specific HLA alleles were associated with 15,000 to 20,000 TCR beta sequences at a 0.05 false discovery rate.

PCR primers comprised 60 Vbeta and 13 Jbeta primers. Some clones are missing from TCRdb's copy, which holds only in-frame ones; the method was immunoSEQ multiplex PCR. This sample has 150,000 to 200,000 clones, with roughly 80% found just once. This cohort consisted of healthy bone marrow donors. The length of the CDR3 is 14 residues. This chain uses TRBV21-1 with TRBJ2-7; no check of the table's D call, TRBD2, against the DNA was made. TRBV21-1 is deemed a pseudogene. Sequenced input: PBMCs. The TCR originated in a woman between 45 and 60 years old in good health and CMV-seronegative. CDR3 coding DNA: TGTGCCAGCGGGGGGGCCGCAGATTACTACGAGCAGTACTTC. Translated: CASGGAADYYEQYF.